This T cell receptor (beta chain) was documented in a study of T cell changes during pregnancy in multiple sclerosis. The CDR3 extends over 14 amino acids. Germline V gene data show CDR1 as SGHRS and CDR2 as YFSETQ. Trimming took 3 bases from V and 4 from J, leaving 11 bases between them. Produced via immunoSEQ multiplex PCR; TCRdb's table is partial and in-frame only. There are around 80,000 clones in the sample; roughly nine tenths occur only once, and about 2.5% lies in the top ten. The chain is built from TRBV5-1 and TRBJ1-3, with a possible D match to TRBD1 (5 bases). The sequence was obtained from a female donor with multiple sclerosis, enrolled in a pregnancy study. The source material was peripheral blood, sampled before pregnancy. The DNA for the CDR3 is TGCGCCAGCAGCTCCACTGGGGCAGGAAACACCATATATTTT. This encodes CASSSTGAGNTIYF.